This TCR beta chain was retrieved from a study of cytomegalovirus exposure and HLA in healthy donors (dated by TCRdb to 2015 to 2018). About the study as a whole: In an earlier analysis of approximately 500 of the donors, under 300 Gb of sequence data and about 110 million unique TCR beta sequences from about 179 million T cells were reported. Because of strong linkage in the cohort, roughly five DR-DQ haplotypes were treated as single units for association and clustering. The study used immunosequencing to profile the T cell repertoires of about 670 subjects and linked those repertoires to cytomegalovirus serostatus. Every repertoire in the discovery cohort had been generated on one and the same sequencing platform. Both class I and class II loci were covered by HLA typing, at four-digit resolution. The number of typed donors differed by locus: 629-630 for A, B, C, DRB1 and DQB1; 500 to 550 for DQA1; approximately 600 for DPA1; and roughly 490 for DPB1. The later analysis used no new phenotypic data to find candidate immune exposures, relying instead on TCR beta sequences and their occurrence across donors. The study combined high-throughput TCR immunosequencing, statistical association of individual TCRs with disease status, and machine learning to predict cytomegalovirus infection status. Donor age, sex, ethnicity and CMV serostatus were collected together with the repertoire data. In a later analysis, previously published TCR beta repertoires from 600 to 850 donors were re-analyzed and high-resolution HLA genotyping was added so that TCR occurrence patterns could be studied. To decide whether each TCR beta V gene segment behaved as functional or pseudogenic, an earlier analysis of some 540 of the donors relied on high-throughput TCR beta sequencing. About 330 gigabases of sequencing data and 75 million to 85 million unique TCR sequences made up an early release that covered several hundred HLA-typed donors. Of the roughly 390 genotyped donors, approximately 80% were placed in the genetic ancestry cluster associated with self-reported Caucasian donors. The study aimed to test whether signatures of past pathogen exposure could be identified by cataloging public T cell receptors. In addition to the first cohort of approximately 650 subjects, a separate validation cohort of over 90 different subjects was used. A later genetic analysis took genome-wide SNP genotypes for about 60% of the roughly 670 donors and used that subset as a discovery cohort. Among 300 to 500 genotyped donors of the cohort, an average of approximately 240,000 unique TCR beta nucleotide sequences was sequenced per donor, of which about 18% were non-productive. Paper-wide results and their limitations: Assigning TCR associations to individual alleles was difficult when HLA alleles, especially DR and DQ, strongly co-occurred. A group of highly shared sequence variants was considered likely to be a technical artifact of the sequencing pipeline. In an earlier analysis of 587 of the donors, most TCR beta V segments appeared in productive rearrangements about 87% or about 30% of the time, broadly matching IMGT annotations. The only immune exposure information available for the cohort was CMV serostatus. A further reported finding was that TCR beta sequences accurately predicted the HLA-A and HLA-B alleles for most subjects in the first cohort. Because HLA typing was missing for some donors at each locus, association tests included only the typed subset. In a later analysis, the rate of TCR association differed among HLA loci, with DRB1 alleles having the most associated TCRs and HLA-C alleles having the fewest. Several of the top co-occurrence clusters appeared to be linked to parvovirus B19, influenza, CMV and Epstein-Barr virus, according to a later analysis. The earlier analysis of a few hundred of the donors excluded over 15 rarely observed V segments, including chromosome 9 orphons, because counts were too low. Linkage disequilibrium might explain the correlated functional status among segregating V segments, but an unknown experimental factor could not be ruled out. A few of the identified cytomegalovirus-associated TCR beta chains were confirmed in vitro to be specific for cytomegalovirus antigens. It was suggested by the authors that the approach could potentially be generalized to other disease states and immunological phenotypes. At a false discovery rate of 0.05, a later analysis linked under 20,000 TCR beta sequences to specific HLA alleles. The cohort was sequenced for TCR beta chains only, and without alpha or paired-chain data the features that could be detected were limited. Most CMV-associated TCR beta chains appeared to be HLA-restricted in a later analysis, and the HLA associations seemed to be driven largely by CMV exposure. V-gene and J-gene trimming of TCR beta chains was associated with a missense DCLRE1C variant in a later genetic analysis, and the association was replicated in an independent cohort. The study gave a list of 150 to 200 TCR beta chains associated with cytomegalovirus. Compared with equally common non-associated chains, HLA-associated TCR beta chains in a later analysis were more clonally expanded and had lower generation probabilities. A later genetic analysis reported fewer N-insertions in productive TCRs among donors in an Asian-associated ancestry cluster than the roughly 620-donor mean. Across donors, most TCR sequences were observed very rarely, whereas some public TCRs were present in many individuals. Roughly uniform sequencing depth across donors was assumed in presence/absence analyses, although this assumption may not hold. Cytomegalovirus status was reported to be diagnosed by the classifier with high specificity and sensitivity in both the original and validation cohorts. The 87-base-pair reads could not distinguish some IMGT-functional V segments, including TRBV6-2 and TRBV6-3, so those segments were excluded.

The method behind the library was the immunoSEQ multiplex PCR assay. The multiplex PCR relied on a mix of 60 forward primers for TCR Vbeta segments and 13 reverse primers for TCR Jbeta segments. A multiplex PCR assay on genomic DNA amplified the CDR3 region of rearranged TCR beta genes. On the Illumina HiSeq System, the amplified TCR beta libraries were sequenced as 87-base-pair reads. Concerning the study's data processing: In a later analysis, tens of millions of unique TCR beta chains were counted across the approximately 670 repertoires, and some 10 million of these chains were shared by at least two donors. A nearest-neighbor algorithm error-corrected the raw reads and collapsed the reads into unique sequences, merging closely related sequences to remove PCR and sequencing errors. CDR3 sequences were aligned to IMGT reference sequences to assign V, D and J gene segments. For a sequence to be retained, a match of at least six nucleotides was required to both a V gene segment and a J gene segment. A rearrangement was called productive if the CDR3 had no stop codons and remained in frame with V and J, and every other rearrangement was called non-productive. Following IMGT convention, CDR3 was defined as the stretch from the second conserved V-encoded cysteine up to the conserved J-encoded phenylalanine. The earlier analysis of a few hundred of the donors excluded sequences that lacked an unambiguous match to a single V gene segment. An earlier analysis of several hundred of the donors called V segments functional above 56.7% productive rearrangements and segregating when the between-donor standard deviation exceeded 5%. To diagnose cytomegalovirus status from the catalog of TCR beta chain sequences, a statistical classification framework was built. A later analysis assigned V and J genes by comparing TCR nucleotide sequences with IMGT/GENE-DB human TR gene sequences. In a later analysis, CDR3 sequences and most-parsimonious VDJ recombination scenarios were assigned using the TCRdist pipeline. In a later analysis, each TCR beta chain was defined by its CDR3 amino acid sequence together with its V-gene family, and reads lacking a unique V-gene family were excluded. To address suspected cross-contamination and a sequencing artifact, a later analysis removed 450 to 700 highly shared, low-generation-probability nucleotide sequences. For each public chain, a later analysis derived a clonal expansion index from normalized ranks of inferred template counts within each repertoire. Generation probabilities in a later analysis came from a VDJ recombination model fitted to out-of-frame rearrangements, and those results were checked against IGoR. In a later analysis, hypergeometric tests were used to score TCR-TCR, TCR-HLA and TCR-CMV co-occurrence, with a repertoire-size bias correction applied to TCR pairs. In a later analysis, false discovery rates were estimated by permuting HLA or CMV assignments 20 times. In a later analysis, co-occurring TCRs were grouped using DBSCAN, and TCRdist sequence similarity was added for clustering within HLA-allele-positive subsets. For co-occurrence clustering, repertoires with fewer than 30,000 or more than 120,000 public chains were excluded, along with roughly 5 repertoires with anomalous nucleotide sharing. TCRdb retrieved this table from immuneACCESS and kept in-frame rearrangements only. Not all clones are present; in checked studies, unresolved V genes account for under half, and no reason is known for the remainder. The DNA was the basis for D and trimming; V, J and clone size are from that table. This sample comprises roughly 120,000 clones, 55% to 65% of them detected only once. The ten largest clonotypes hold 8% to 10% of the sample.

In regard to this clone: Its binding antigen is unknown. Base quality data are lacking; no much larger clone is found one base away.

The cohort consisted of approximately 690 healthy bone marrow donors. All cohort members were sampled while nominally healthy, although unrecorded immune exposures were likely present. The donor tested CMV seropositive and was one of the 289 seropositive cohort members. A peripheral blood sample was provided by each donor, and peripheral blood mononuclear cells were used for TCR beta sequencing. Genomic DNA extraction from the blood cell samples was performed with the Qiagen DNeasy Blood Extraction Kit. From the cysteine through the phenylalanine, the CDR3 covers 15 amino acids. Only the CDR3 DNA is retained, 45 bases long and in frame from the first base. The trim is 5 bases for V and 7 bases for J, with a gap of 20 bases between the germline ends. The germline V gene sets CDR1 to SGHVS and CDR2 to FQNEAQ.

Here the chain combines TRBV7-8 and TRBJ1-1; perhaps TRBD1 is the D gene, with 6 bases matching. The clonotype originates from a middle-aged man in good health and CMV-seropositive. The specimen was PBMCs. This receptor carries the CDR3 CASSLVQDSRVEAFF. The nucleotides are TGTGCCAGCAGCCTTGTTCAGGACAGTAGGGTTGAAGCTTTCTTT.